Listed below are T cell receptor beta chains from one sample, sequenced in a study of beta chain features in type 1 diabetes. Assay used: immunoSEQ multiplex PCR; TCRdb lists only in-frame clones, some missing. This sample has about 170,000 clones, with less than 9.5% found just once. Sequencing used central memory CD4+ T cells from blood. The source of these receptors is a woman aged 40 to 50 with type 1 diabetes. Both conserved end residues are part of each CDR3. D genes are given only for firm matches. Only part of the rows carry a size: once, few, many, or a class if the clone is expanded.

- TRBJ1-4 TRBV27 - CASSEFGEKLFF TGTGCCAGCAGTGAGTTCGGTGAAAAACTGTTTTTT
few TRBJ1-2 TRBV7-9 TRBD1 CASSSRTGGGYGYTF TGTGCCAGCAGCTCAAGGACAGGGGGCGGCTATGGCTACACCTTC
- TRBJ2-5 TRBV9 TRBD1 CASSPRRQGYQETQYF TGTGCCAGCAGTCCCCGCCGACAGGGGTACCAAGAGACCCAGTACTTC
- TRBJ1-5 TRBV28 TRBD1 CASRHPSTGHQPQHF TGTGCCAGCAGACACCCCTCGACAGGGCATCAGCCCCAGCATTTT
- TRBJ1-4 TRBV2 - CASSAQSTEGEKLFF TGTGCCAGCAGTGCACAGTCCACTGAGGGTGAAAAACTGTTTTTT
few TRBJ2-4 TRBV30 - CAWTLSNIQYF TGTGCCTGGACCCTCTCGAACATTCAGTACTTC
- TRBJ2-7 TRBV9 - CASSVAGTYEQYF TGTGCCAGCAGCGTAGCAGGTACCTACGAGCAGTACTTC
few TRBJ2-7 TRBV7-3 - CASSRGQGGSYEQYF TGTGCCAGCAGCCGTGGGCAGGGGGGCTCCTACGAGCAGTACTTC
few TRBJ1-1 TRBV5-1 - CASSKTAGNTEAFF TGCGCCAGCAGCAAGACAGCCGGGAACACTGAAGCTTTCTTT
- TRBJ1-1 TRBV7-2 - CASSLATFTEAFF TGTGCCAGCAGCTTAGCTACATTCACTGAAGCTTTCTTT
few TRBJ1-6 TRBV28 - CASSSAYNSPLHF TGTGCCAGCAGTTCCGCCTATAATTCACCCCTCCACTTT
few TRBJ2-3 TRBV7-2 - CASSVQGLTDTQYF TGTGCCAGCAGCGTACAGGGTTTGACAGATACGCAGTATTTT
few TRBJ2-2 TRBV19 TRBD1 CAIPTGTNTGELFF TGTGCCATCCCGACAGGGACGAACACCGGGGAGCTGTTTTTT
many TRBJ2-1 TRBV5-4 TRBD2 CAASRGLAYNEQFF TGTGCAGCCAGCAGAGGACTAGCGTACAATGAGCAGTTCTTC
- TRBJ2-1 TRBV16 - CASSPISEQFF TGTGCCAGCAGCCCAATTAGCGAGCAGTTCTTC
- TRBJ1-1 TRBV11-3 - CASSLESRSEAFF TGTGCCAGCAGCTTAGAGTCGAGGAGTGAAGCTTTCTTT
few TRBJ1-1 TRBV18 - CASSEFNTEAFF TGTGCCAGCTCGGAGTTTAACACTGAAGCTTTCTTT
few TRBJ2-2 TRBV18 - CASSPTAVNTGELFF TGTGCCAGCTCACCGACCGCGGTGAACACCGGGGAGCTGTTTTTT
- TRBJ1-2 TRBV11-2 TRBD1 CASSRQGHGYTF TGTGCCAGCAGCCGACAGGGGCATGGCTACACCTTC
- TRBJ1-1 TRBV19 TRBD1 CASSIQGVNTEAFF TGTGCCAGTAGTATACAGGGGGTGAACACTGAAGCTTTCTTT
few TRBJ2-5 TRBV18 TRBD1 CASSFGQTGETQYF TGTGCCAGCTCATTCGGACAGACAGGGGAGACCCAGTACTTC
many TRBJ1-2 TRBV7-2 - CASSLAYNPGLGYTF TGTGCCAGCAGCTTAGCGTATAACCCAGGGCTTGGCTACACCTTC
- TRBJ1-6 TRBV7-2 - CASSRPFGGSSYNSPLHF TGTGCCAGCAGCCGCCCCTTCGGTGGGAGCTCCTATAATTCACCCCTCCACTTT
- TRBJ1-2 TRBV28 TRBD1 CASSSHRGRDGYTF TGTGCCAGCAGTTCCCACAGGGGGCGTGATGGCTACACCTTC
few TRBJ1-5 TRBV4-1 TRBD1 CASSVDRARNQPQHF TGCGCCAGCAGCGTGGACAGGGCAAGGAATCAGCCCCAGCATTTT
few TRBJ1-2 TRBV7-2 TRBD1 CASSPYRGRTDGYTF TGTGCCAGCAGCCCGTACAGGGGGCGCACGGATGGCTACACCTTC
few TRBJ1-2 TRBV27 TRBD1 CASGTGGYGYTF TGTGCCAGCGGAACAGGGGGGTATGGCTACACCTTC
- TRBJ2-2 TRBV5-4 TRBD2 CASTRGGANTGELFF TGTGCCAGCACCCGCGGGGGGGCGAACACCGGGGAGCTGTTTTTT
- TRBJ2-1 TRBV6-5 - CASSYSSEPYNEQFF TGTGCCAGCAGTTACTCTAGCGAACCATACAATGAGCAGTTCTTC
- TRBJ1-1 TRBV29-1 - CSVSPNLNTEAFF TGCAGCGTTAGTCCGAACCTAAACACTGAAGCTTTCTTT
- TRBJ2-3 TRBV30 - CAWSPRTGTDTQYF TGTGCCTGGAGTCCGCGGACAGGCACAGATACGCAGTATTTT
few TRBJ1-2 TRBV11-2 TRBD1 CASSPQTSGQRNGYTF TGTGCCAGCAGCCCCCAGACTTCGGGACAGAGGAATGGCTACACCTTC
- TRBJ2-7 TRBV28 TRBD1 CASRRLGTGYYEQYF TGTGCCAGCAGGCGTCTCGGGACAGGCTACTACGAGCAGTACTTC
- TRBJ2-1 TRBV4-1 TRBD2 CASSQAAAGGFGSYNEQFF TGCGCCAGCAGCCAAGCCGCAGCGGGAGGTTTTGGCTCCTACAATGAGCAGTTCTTC
- TRBJ1-1 TRBV9 - CASSVSGTLLGSTEAFF TGTGCCAGCAGCGTGTCCGGGACACTTCTCGGCAGCACTGAAGCTTTCTTT
- TRBJ1-6 TRBV10-3 - CAISDGGQNSPLHF TGTGCCATCAGTGACGGGGGGCAAAATTCACCCCTCCACTTT
- TRBJ2-2 TRBV9 TRBD1 CASSGDSHTGELFF TGTGCCAGCAGCGGGGACAGTCACACCGGGGAGCTGTTTTTT
- TRBJ2-3 TRBV15 - CATSRDYGDITDTQYF TGTGCCACCAGCAGAGATTACGGGGATATCACAGATACGCAGTATTTT
few TRBJ1-1 TRBV7-9 - CASSLGSGVPEAFF TGTGCCAGCAGCTTAGGGTCGGGGGTACCTGAAGCTTTCTTT
few TRBJ2-1 TRBV5-3 - CARSLLVEQFF TGTGCCAGAAGCTTGCTAGTTGAGCAGTTCTTC
few TRBJ2-5 TRBV30 - CAWSVRETQYF TGTGCCTGGAGTGTACGGGAGACCCAGTACTTC
- TRBJ2-1 TRBV15 - CATSGAGAEYEQFF TGTGCCACCAGCGGGGCAGGGGCGGAGTATGAGCAGTTCTTC
many TRBJ2-1 TRBV7-3 - CASSSSNEQFF TGTGCCAGCAGCTCTTCCAATGAGCAGTTCTTC
few TRBJ2-6 TRBV13 TRBD2 CASSYASGGSGANVLTF TGTGCCAGCAGCTACGCATCGGGGGGATCTGGGGCCAACGTCCTGACTTTC
few TRBJ2-5 TRBV11-2 - CASSYRGGNQETQYF TGTGCCAGCAGCTACCGCGGAGGCAACCAAGAGACCCAGTACTTC
few TRBJ2-5 TRBV6-5 - CASRSAKETQYF TGTGCCAGCCGGTCCGCCAAAGAGACCCAGTACTTC
few TRBJ1-3 TRBV5-1 TRBD1 CASSGTGASGNTIYF TGCGCCAGCAGCGGGACAGGAGCCTCTGGAAACACCATATATTTT